This T cell receptor (beta chain) was obtained from a study of cytomegalovirus exposure and HLA in healthy donors. General observations from the study: Whilst most TCR sequences proved rare, a subset of public TCRs occurred across many donors. The authors enumerated around 150 TCR beta chains as linked to cytomegalovirus.

With regard to this clone: As yet, its antigen is unknown.

CDR3 length equals 14 residues. Trimming took off 5 bases at V and 6 bases at J, with 14 bases between the two ends. Germline-derived CDR1 and CDR2 are MNHEY and SVGAGI. TCRdb's table, derived via immunoSEQ multiplex PCR, lists solely in-frame clones and lacks some. Of tens of thousands of clones detected, 93% appear once; the ten largest clones hold approximately 3.8%. Material: PBMCs. The receptor was isolated from a woman aged 25 to 39 in good health and CMV-seronegative. The chain couples TRBV6-5 to TRBJ2-1; D is perhaps TRBD1 (6 bases). The CDR3 bases are TGTGCCAGCAGTATTACAGGGATGTTCAATGAGCAGTTCTTC. Protein sequence: CASSITGMFNEQFF.